The clone carrying this T cell receptor beta chain has ten or more counts. What it binds is unknown. V dropped 3 bases and J dropped 4; count of bases not matched to a gene: 5. The CDR3 spans 15 residues. CDR1 SEHNR and CDR2 FQNEAQ come from the germline V gene (reference sequence). The data are from a study of neoadjuvant anti-PD-1 for oral cavity cancer. The protocol was immunoSEQ multiplex PCR, while the TCRdb copy is restricted to in-frame clones and leaves out a portion. The sample contains about 37,000 clones, over 30% of which appear only once. Findings and limits, study-wide: Pretreatment Treg/Th17 ratio correlated inversely with post-treatment tumor clonality.

Time point reported: after neoadjuvant nivolumab, at surgical resection. Stage II-IVA oral cavity squamous cell carcinoma was new and untreated by systemic or radiation therapy. The chain couples TRBV7-9 to TRBJ2-2, with 7 bases lining up with TRBD1. The material sequenced was tumor tissue, taken after nivolumab (anti-PD-1) treatment. The source is a person aged 40 to 85 with oral cavity squamous cell carcinoma. CDR3 region: CASSFQQGSTGELFF. CDR3 nucleotides: TGTGCCAGCAGCTTTCAACAGGGGAGCACCGGGGAGCTGTTTTTT.